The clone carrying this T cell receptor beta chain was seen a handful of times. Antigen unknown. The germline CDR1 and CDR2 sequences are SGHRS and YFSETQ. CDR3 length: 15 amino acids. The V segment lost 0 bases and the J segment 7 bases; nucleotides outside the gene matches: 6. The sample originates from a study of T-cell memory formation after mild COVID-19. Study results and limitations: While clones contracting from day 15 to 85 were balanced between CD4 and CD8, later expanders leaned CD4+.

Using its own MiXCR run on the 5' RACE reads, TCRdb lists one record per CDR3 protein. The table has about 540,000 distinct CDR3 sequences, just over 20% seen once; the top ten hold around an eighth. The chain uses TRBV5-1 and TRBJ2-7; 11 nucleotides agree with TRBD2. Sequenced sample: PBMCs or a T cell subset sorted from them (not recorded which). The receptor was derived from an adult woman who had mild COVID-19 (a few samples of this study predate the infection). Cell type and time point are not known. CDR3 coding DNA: TGCGCCAGCAGCTTGGATCCTAGCGGGGGGAAAGAGCAGTACTTC. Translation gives CASSLDPSGGKEQYF.